This T cell receptor (beta chain) was obtained from a study of blood T cells in healthy people across ages. This CDR3 has 15 amino acids. V lost 7 bases and J lost 3; bases outside the gene matches: 10. Germline loops: CDR1 SGDLS, CDR2 YYNGEE. Then a second PCR, running roughly 6 to 11 cycles, was carried out with a sample-barcoded 5' primer and a J-beta primer mix. TCRdb re-called the 5' RACE reads through MiXCR, storing one row per CDR3 protein. The data contain roughly 680,000 distinct CDR3 sequences, around 20% of them singletons. Donors were systemically healthy Caucasian individuals from Russia aged roughly 6 to 100 years.

The origin of this receptor is a man between 70 and 80 years old in good health. Sequenced: blood. The rearrangement links TRBV9 to TRBJ2-1; 7 bases match TRBD2. CDR3 sequence (DNA): TGTGCCAGCGGGGATGGGACTAATAGCTACAATGAGCAGTTCTTC. It is translated as CASGDGTNSYNEQFF.